Presented here are 3 T cell receptor beta chains from one specimen sequenced in a study of CD8+ T cells in alopecia areata (dated by TCRdb to 2016 to 2019). The meaning of the sample's time point label: roughly 24 weeks on oral tofacitinib. The treatment or condition label here, explained by the study, means: oral pan-JAK inhibitor, 5-10 mg twice daily. The library was generated by the immunoSEQ multiplex PCR assay. RNA was extracted from all samples and reverse transcribed into cDNA as template for TCR sequencing. What TCRdb holds here is the immuneACCESS table cut down to in-frame rearrangements. Part of the clones is not present; checked against another copy, under half of the missing clones reflect an unresolved V gene, and the others are unexplained. The sample contains approximately 110,000 clones, roughly three fifths of them found a single time. The ten biggest clones cover about 12% of the sample.

The starting material was CD8+ T cells sorted from blood, obtained at week 24, from a patient treated with tofacitinib. The receptor source for this set is a human donor with alopecia areata.

On this clone: At the DNA level, this CDR3 is encoded by other sequences in the same sample as well. CDR3 protein: CASSQVGTGPYEQYF. The CDR3, as DNA: TGCGCCAGCAGCCAAGTTGGGACAGGGCCCTACGAGCAGTACTTC. The J gene is TRBJ2-7, the V gene TRBV4-1; 9 nucleotides align to TRBD1. Germline-derived CDR1 and CDR2 are MGHRA and YSYEKL. The junction had 3 bases not matched to a gene; V was cut back by 1 base and J by 2 bases. There are 15 residues in the CDR3.

This clone has a handful of counts. V is TRBV15 and J is TRBJ2-1, with 7 nucleotides matching TRBD2. J was trimmed by 8 bases and V by 3 bases; bases with no gene match: 7. Germline CDR1 is LNHNV and CDR2 is YYDKDF (reference sequence). The CDR3 is 14 residues long. As DNA, the CDR3 is TGTGCCACCAGCAGCCTACTCGGGGGGTATGAGCAGTTCTTC. Translating it yields CATSSLLGGYEQFF.

In this sample, this clone turned up a few times. A read error may produce the germline difference seen at one junction end. The chain recombines TRBV6-1 with TRBJ1-2; possibly TRBD1 for D (5 bases). The CDR3 has 13 amino acids. CDR1 and CDR2 (germline): MNHNS, SASEGT. The chain's CDR3 is CAGRDYSLYGYTF. The CDR3 nucleotides are TGTGCCGGCAGGGACTATTCTCTATATGGCTACACCTTC.